This T cell receptor (beta chain) was sequenced in a study of spatial heterogeneity in lung cancer. Study in general: In the raw reads, each unique TCR and UMI combination was present more than ten times on average.

Each molecule of TCR cDNA was tagged with one unique molecular identifier. TCRdb reanalysed the 5' RACE reads using MiXCR and keeps one entry per CDR3 protein. The data contain approximately 2,700 distinct CDR3 sequences, about 11% of them singletons. Relative to its sample, this clonotype is medium-sized. Its antigen is undetermined. Regarding the study as a whole: It was found that expanded intratumoral alpha and beta TCR counts tracked tumor mutation counts.

Time point reported: sample taken at primary tumor resection. The roughly 66 donors had untreated early-stage non-small cell lung cancer. The CDR3 covers 14 residues. V shed 7 bases and J shed 7 bases, with 20 bases lying between them. Germline V lookup: CDR1 SGHDT, CDR2 YYEEEE. This clonotype was obtained from a female donor with early-stage non-small cell lung cancer. The sequenced sample was lung tumor tissue, obtained at surgery. The chain has TRBV5-6 and TRBJ1-2; D remains unclear. CDR3 region: CASLSGPGSAGYTF. The DNA for the CDR3 is TGTGCCAGCCTATCCGGGCCGGGTTCGGCTGGCTACACCTTC.